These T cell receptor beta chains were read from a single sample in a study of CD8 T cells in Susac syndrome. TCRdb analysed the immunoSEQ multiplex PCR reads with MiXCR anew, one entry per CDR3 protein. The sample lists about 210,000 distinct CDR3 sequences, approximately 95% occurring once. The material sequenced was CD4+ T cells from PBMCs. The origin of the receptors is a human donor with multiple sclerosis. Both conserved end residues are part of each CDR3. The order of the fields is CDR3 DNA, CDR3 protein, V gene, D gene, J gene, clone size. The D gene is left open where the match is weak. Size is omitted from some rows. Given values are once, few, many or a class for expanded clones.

TGTGCCATCAGTGAGCAACCCGAGAGGGGCACAGATACGCAGTATTTT	CAISEQPERGTDTQYF	TRBV10-3	.	TRBJ2-3	.
TGTGCCTGGGGCGAGGAGGGCACCAGACTCTTC	CAWGEEGTRLF	TRBV30	.	TRBJ2-7	.
TGTGCCAGCAGTACCGGGACGGCTCGGCCCCAGCATTTT	CASSTGTARPQHF	TRBV12-3/TRBV12-4	.	TRBJ1-5	.
TGCGCCAGCAGTCAATTGAAGTCGGCGGGGGCCCATCAGCCCCAGCATTTT	CASSQLKSAGAHQPQHF	TRBV23-1	.	TRBJ1-5	.
TGTGCCAGTAGAGATCCGGGACAGTGGGTCAATGAGCAGTTCTTC	CASRDPGQWVNEQFF	TRBV19	TRBD1	TRBJ2-1	.
TGCAGCGGTAGAGGGTACAATGAGCAGTTCTTC	CSGRGYNEQFF	TRBV29-1	.	TRBJ2-1	.
TGTGCTGTTTTCCAGGGGGCCAGGACCTACGAGCAGTACTTC	CAVFQGARTYEQYF	TRBV30	TRBD1	TRBJ2-7	.
TGTGCCATCATGAATGCAGATACGCAGTATTTT	CAIMNADTQYF	TRBV10-3	.	TRBJ2-3	.
TGTGCCACCATTCCGAGGGACAGGGGTTCTCCAGATACGCAGTATTTT	CATIPRDRGSPDTQYF	TRBV15	TRBD1	TRBJ2-3	.
TGTGCCAGCAGTGAATACGCGGGGCCACTCTCGGGTGGCTACACCTTC	CASSEYAGPLSGGYTF	TRBV25-1	.	TRBJ1-2	.
TGTGCCAGCAGCGTAGTTTCCGGGATGCAGTTCTTC	CASSVVSGMQFF	TRBV9	.	TRBJ2-1	.
TGTGCCAGCTCACCAAAAGGGGGTCTATACGAGCAGTACTTC	CASSPKGGLYEQYF	TRBV18	.	TRBJ2-7	once
TGCGCCAGCAGCCAAGGTTGGACAGACACAGATACGCAGTATTTT	CASSQGWTDTDTQYF	TRBV4-1	.	TRBJ2-3	.
TGTGCCAGCAGCCTCGGACAGGAGGGAACTGAAGCTTTCTTT	CASSLGQEGTEAFF	TRBV3-1	TRBD1	TRBJ1-1	.